The clone carrying this T cell receptor beta chain has more than one count but fewer than ten. This sample was taken from a study of blood T cells in healthy people across ages. A second PCR, run for about 7 to 12 cycles, used a sample-barcoded 5' primer plus a J-beta primer mix. The yield of each sample was at least 2.5 million CDR3-containing paired-end reads. TCRdb called the 5' RACE reads again in MiXCR, with one record for every CDR3 protein. The data show some 700,000 distinct CDR3 sequences, approximately 22% seen once. Each donor had approximately 10 milliliters of peripheral blood drawn. This CDR3 has 16 residues. CDR1 is SGDLS and CDR2 is YYNGEE in the germline V gene. With 1 base clipped from V and 4 bases from J, the junction kept 7 bases outside the gene matches.

Sequenced sample: blood. The rearrangement joins TRBV9 to TRBJ2-2; 7 nucleotides align to TRBD2. The TCR was taken from a man between 65 and 80 years old in good health. The CDR3 is CASSVRSGTTTGELFF. CDR3 nucleotide sequence: TGTGCCAGCAGCGTACGAAGCGGGACTACCACCGGGGAGCTGTTTTTT.